This TCR delta chain came from a study of gamma-delta T cells after stem cell transplantation. Trimming took 0 bases from V and 1 from J, leaving 15 bases between them. The CDR3 is 19 amino acids. The germline CDR1 and CDR2 sequences are GEAIGNYY and EKD. TCRdb re-called the RT-PCR reads via CATT. The sample includes around 16,000 delta-chain clones, about 9.8% of them seen just once. This clone was seen a handful of times. TCRdb attributes to this sequence the protein of a much larger clone, which differs from the DNA translation at residue 9; a read error is likely, and the protein displayed is translated from the DNA.

Input material: gamma-delta T cells. The V and J genes are TRDV2 and TRDJ3, with D tentatively TRDD3 (6 bases). The origin of this receptor is a human donor. It is not recorded whose cells these are; they may come from a transplant donor. CDR3 sequence (DNA): TGTGCCTGTGACACCGGTTTGGGGGGTACGTCCTGGGACACCCGACAGATGTTTTTC. As protein: CACDTGLGGTSWDTRQMFF.